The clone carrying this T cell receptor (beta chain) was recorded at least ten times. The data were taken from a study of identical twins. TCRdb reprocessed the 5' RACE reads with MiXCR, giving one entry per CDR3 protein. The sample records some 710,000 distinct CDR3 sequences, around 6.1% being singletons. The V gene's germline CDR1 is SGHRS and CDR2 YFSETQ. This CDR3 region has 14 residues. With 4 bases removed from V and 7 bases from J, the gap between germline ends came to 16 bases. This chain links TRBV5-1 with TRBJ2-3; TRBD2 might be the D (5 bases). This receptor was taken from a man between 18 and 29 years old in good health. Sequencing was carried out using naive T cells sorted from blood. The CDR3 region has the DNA TGCGCCAGCAGCCCCGGAGGAGCGGAAAATACGCAGTATTTT. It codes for CASSPGGAENTQYF.